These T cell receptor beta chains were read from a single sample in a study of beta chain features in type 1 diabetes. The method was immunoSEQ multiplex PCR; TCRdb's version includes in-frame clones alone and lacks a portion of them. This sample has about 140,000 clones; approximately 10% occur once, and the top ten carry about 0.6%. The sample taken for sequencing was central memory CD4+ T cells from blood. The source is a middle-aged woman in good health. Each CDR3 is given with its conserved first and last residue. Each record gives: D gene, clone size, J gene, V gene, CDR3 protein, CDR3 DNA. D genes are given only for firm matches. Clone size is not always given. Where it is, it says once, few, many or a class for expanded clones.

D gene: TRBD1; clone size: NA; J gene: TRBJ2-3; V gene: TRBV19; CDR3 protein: CASSTRTGGGSDTQYF; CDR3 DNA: TGTGCCAGTAGTACTCGAACAGGGGGCGGATCAGATACGCAGTATTTT
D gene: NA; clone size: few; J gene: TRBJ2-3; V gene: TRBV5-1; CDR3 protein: CASSLGTEGDTQYF; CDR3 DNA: TGCGCCAGCAGCTTGGGGACTGAGGGAGATACGCAGTATTTT
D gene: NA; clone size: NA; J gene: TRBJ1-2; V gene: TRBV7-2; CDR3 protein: CASSPWQGHYTF; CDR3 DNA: TGTGCCAGCAGCCCCTGGCAGGGACATTACACCTTC
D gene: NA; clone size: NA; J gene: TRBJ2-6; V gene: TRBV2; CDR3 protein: CASRYGANVLTF; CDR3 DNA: TGTGCCAGCAGGTATGGGGCCAACGTCCTGACTTTC
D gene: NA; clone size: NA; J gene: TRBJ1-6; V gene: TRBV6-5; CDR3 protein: CASSYTGPNSPLHF; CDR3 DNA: TGTGCCAGCAGTTACACAGGGCCGAATTCACCCCTCCACTTT
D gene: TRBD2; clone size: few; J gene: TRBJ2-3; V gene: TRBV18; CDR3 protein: CASSGGGSTDTQYF; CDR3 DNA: TGTGCCAGCTCAGGCGGGGGGAGCACAGATACGCAGTATTTT
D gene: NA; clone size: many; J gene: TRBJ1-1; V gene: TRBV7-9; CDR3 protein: CASSFRGLGGGGTEAFF; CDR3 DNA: TGTGCCAGCAGTTTTAGGGGTCTGGGCGGGGGAGGCACTGAAGCTTTCTTT
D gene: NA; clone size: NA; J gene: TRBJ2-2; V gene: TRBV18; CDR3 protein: CASSPQGLLNTGELFF; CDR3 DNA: TGTGCCAGCTCACCACAGGGGCTTCTGAACACCGGGGAGCTGTTTTTT
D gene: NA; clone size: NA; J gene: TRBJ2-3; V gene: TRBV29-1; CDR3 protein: CSAGVVGTDTQYF; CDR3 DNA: TGCAGCGCGGGGGTCGTCGGGACAGATACGCAGTATTTT
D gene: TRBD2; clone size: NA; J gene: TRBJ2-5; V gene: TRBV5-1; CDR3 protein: CASSLEFLAGRGSETQYF; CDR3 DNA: TGCGCCAGCAGCTTGGAGTTTCTAGCGGGGAGAGGGTCGGAGACCCAGTACTTC
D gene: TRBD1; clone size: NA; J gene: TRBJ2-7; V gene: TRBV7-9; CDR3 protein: CASSFGQGKGQYF; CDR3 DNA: TGTGCCAGCAGCTTCGGACAGGGGAAGGGGCAGTACTTC
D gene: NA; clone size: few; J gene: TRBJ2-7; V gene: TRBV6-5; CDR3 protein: CASRSGSYEQYF; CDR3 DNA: TGTGCCAGCAGGTCGGGCTCCTACGAGCAGTACTTC
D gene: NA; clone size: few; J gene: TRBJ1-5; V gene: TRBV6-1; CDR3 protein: CASISQEGRNQPQHF; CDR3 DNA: TGTGCCAGCATTTCACAGGAGGGTAGGAATCAGCCCCAGCATTTT
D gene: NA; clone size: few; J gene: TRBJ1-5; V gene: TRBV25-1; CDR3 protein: CASSDSGGVSNQPQHF; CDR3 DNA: TGTGCCAGCAGTGACTCGGGGGGGGTTAGCAATCAGCCCCAGCATTTT
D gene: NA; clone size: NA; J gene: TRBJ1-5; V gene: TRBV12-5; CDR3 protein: CASGASVRQPQHF; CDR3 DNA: TGTGCTAGTGGCGCCTCAGTTCGTCAGCCCCAGCATTTT
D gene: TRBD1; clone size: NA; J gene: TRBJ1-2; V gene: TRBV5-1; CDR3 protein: CASSAAGTASMGYTF; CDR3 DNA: TGCGCCAGCAGCGCGGCCGGGACAGCATCTATGGGCTACACCTTC
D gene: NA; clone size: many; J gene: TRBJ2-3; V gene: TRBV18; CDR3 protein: CASSPGGASTDTQYF; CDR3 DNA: TGTGCCAGCTCACCTGGCGGGGCGAGCACAGATACGCAGTATTTT
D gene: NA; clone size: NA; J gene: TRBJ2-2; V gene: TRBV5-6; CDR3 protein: CASSGDRPTNTGELFF; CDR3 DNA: TGTGCCAGCAGCGGAGACAGGCCCACGAACACCGGGGAGCTGTTTTTT
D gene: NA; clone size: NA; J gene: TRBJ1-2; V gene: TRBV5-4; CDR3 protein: CASSLTDTNYGYTF; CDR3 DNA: TGTGCCAGCAGCTTGACAGATACTAACTATGGCTACACCTTC
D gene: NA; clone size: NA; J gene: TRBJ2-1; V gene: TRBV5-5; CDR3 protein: CASSPSGNEQFF; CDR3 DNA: TGTGCCAGCAGCCCTTCGGGCAATGAGCAGTTCTTC
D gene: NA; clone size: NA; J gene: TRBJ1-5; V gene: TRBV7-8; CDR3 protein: CASSSGSAQHF; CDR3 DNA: TGTGCCAGCAGCTCAGGATCAGCCCAGCATTTT
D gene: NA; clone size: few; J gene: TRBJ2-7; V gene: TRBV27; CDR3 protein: CASSSAGLVGEQYF; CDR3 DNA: TGTGCCAGCAGTTCCGCGGGGCTAGTCGGAGAGCAGTACTTC
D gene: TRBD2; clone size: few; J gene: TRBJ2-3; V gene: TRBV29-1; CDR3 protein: CSVVGGGTVSDTQYF; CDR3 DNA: TGCAGCGTTGTCGGCGGGGGAACAGTCTCAGATACGCAGTATTTT
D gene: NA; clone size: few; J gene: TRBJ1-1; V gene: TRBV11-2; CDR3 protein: CASSFYQSSEAFF; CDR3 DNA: TGTGCCAGCAGCTTTTACCAAAGCTCGGAAGCTTTCTTT
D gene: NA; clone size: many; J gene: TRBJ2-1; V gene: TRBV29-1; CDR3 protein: CSVGPGDNEQFF; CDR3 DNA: TGCAGCGTTGGACCCGGGGACAATGAGCAGTTCTTC
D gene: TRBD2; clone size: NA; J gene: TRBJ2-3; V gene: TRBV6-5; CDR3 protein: CASGLSGGVGDTQYF; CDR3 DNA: TGTGCCAGCGGGCTTAGCGGGGGGGTAGGGGATACGCAGTATTTT